This is a list of T cell receptor beta chains from one sample in a study of T cell repertoires in cytomegalovirus infection. TCRdb called the reads again in MiXCR, with one record for every CDR3 protein. The sample consists of some 500,000 distinct CDR3 sequences, 30% to 35% of them appearing once. The antigens of these receptors remain unknown. Sequenced material: cultured PBMCs, taken from culture after CMV antigen stimulation. The receptors shown here come from a human donor in good health (CMV status not recorded). Some clones in this sample may be carry-over from other donors' samples. The CDR3 runs from the conserved cysteine through the conserved F or W. The D gene is left open where the match is weak. Rows may omit the clone size; those that give it use once, few, many or a size class.

D,V,J,size,DNA,CDR3
TRBD1,TRBV12-3/TRBV12-4,TRBJ1-5,many,TGTGCCAGCAGACCACAGGGGTCTAGCAATCAGCCCCAGCATTTT,CASRPQGSSNQPQHF
-,TRBV7-2,TRBJ1-3,few,TGTGCCAGCAGCCCACACCGAAACACCATATATTTT,CASSPHRNTIYF
TRBD2,TRBV5-4,TRBJ2-7,-,TGTGCCAGCAGCTTGGGACTAGCGGGTGCTCTCTCCTACGAGCAGTACTTC,CASSLGLAGALSYEQYF
TRBD2,TRBV5-3,TRBJ2-5,once,TGTGCCAGCAGCCAGACTAGCGGGAGGGACGAGACCCAGTACTTC,CASSQTSGRDETQYF
-,TRBV25-1,TRBJ2-1,once,TGTGCCAGCAGTGACCCAACTAGAGGGCAGTTCTTC,CASSDPTRGQFF
TRBD2,TRBV7-2,TRBJ2-5,-,TGTGCCAGCAGCCAGACTAGCGGGAGTAACGGGATAGAACGAGAGACCCAGTACTTC,CASSQTSGSNGIERETQYF
-,TRBV5-6,TRBJ1-2,-,TGTGCCAGCAGCTCGGCTTGGGGTTTTGGCTACACCTTC,CASSSAWGFGYTF
-,TRBV20-1,TRBJ2-2,-,TGCAGTGCTAGGGGACCGATTCTTGACGGGGAGCTGTTTTTT,CSARGPILDGELFF
TRBD1,TRBV12-3/TRBV12-4,TRBJ2-4,-,TGTGCCAGCAGTGGGACAGGGGGCCTAGCCAAAAACATTCAGTACTTC,CASSGTGGLAKNIQYF
-,TRBV4-2,TRBJ2-1,few,TGTGCCAGCAGCCAAGATTTCGACGGTGGTACGAATGAGCAGTTCTTC,CASSQDFDGGTNEQFF
TRBD2,TRBV6-6,TRBJ2-4,-,TGTGCCAGCAGTTACTCGCAAGTACAGCGGGAGTCGGGGGGAGCCAAAAACATTCAGTACTTC,CASSYSQVQRESGGAKNIQYF
-,TRBV7-6,TRBJ1-1,few,TGTGCCAGCAGCTCCCCACAAGCTTTCTTT,CASSSPQAFF
-,TRBV7-3,TRBJ2-3,-,TGTGCCAGCGCCCCCTCAAGCACAGATACGCAGTATTTT,CASAPSSTDTQYF
TRBD2,TRBV20-1,TRBJ2-3,-,TGCAGTGCTAGAGCGGCGGGGGGCACAGATACGCAGTATTTT,CSARAAGGTDTQYF
-,TRBV5-8,TRBJ2-1,-,TGTGCCAGCAGCTTGGATCCTCAAAGCTACTACAATGAGCAGTTCTTC,CASSLDPQSYYNEQFF
-,TRBV15,TRBJ1-5,-,TGTGCCACCAGCAGAGATTTACGGGGGGCTCAGCCCCAGCATTTT,CATSRDLRGAQPQHF
-,TRBV12-3/TRBV12-4,TRBJ2-1,-,TGTGCCAGCAGTTGGGGACCGTACAATGAGCAGTTCTTC,CASSWGPYNEQFF
-,TRBV10-3,TRBJ2-3,-,TGTGCCATCAGTGAGTTGGATACGCAGTATTTT,CAISELDTQYF
TRBD2,TRBV7-2,TRBJ2-5,few,TGTGCCAGCAGCTTAGCGCCGACCGGACTAGCGGGAGGCCGCGACCAAGAGACCCAGTACTTC,CASSLAPTGLAGGRDQETQYF
TRBD2,TRBV10-1,TRBJ2-3,few,TGCGCCAGCAGTGATAAGCCGGGACCGGGGGGAGATACGCAGTATTTT,CASSDKPGPGGDTQYF
TRBD1,TRBV2,TRBJ1-2,-,TGTGCCAGCAGATACGGACAGGGCTATGGCTACACCTTC,CASRYGQGYGYTF
-,TRBV6-8,TRBJ2-5,-,TGTGCCAGCAGCCGGGACTTTGTAGAGACCCAGTACTTC,CASSRDFVETQYF
-,TRBV20-1,TRBJ2-5,-,TGCAGTGCTGAAGGGGGTAGCTCTGAGACCCAGTACTTC,CSAEGGSSETQYF
-,TRBV7-3,TRBJ2-6,-,TGTGCCAGCAGCTTAATCCGGACAGCTCTCTCTGGGGCCAACGTCCTGACTTTC,CASSLIRTALSGANVLTF
TRBD1,TRBV10-2,TRBJ1-2,medium-sized,TGCGCCAGCAGTGAGTCGACAGGGTTCGATGGCTACACCTTC,CASSESTGFDGYTF
TRBD2,TRBV4-1,TRBJ2-5,few,TGTGCCAGCAGCGTTATAGCGGGAGGAGAGACCCAGTACTTC,CASSVIAGGETQYF
-,TRBV7-9,TRBJ2-5,few,TGTGCCAGCAGCGGGCCGGGGGTACAGGGAGAAATCGAGACCCAGTACTTC,CASSGPGVQGEIETQYF
-,TRBV5-1,TRBJ2-3,-,TGCGCCAGCAGCTCAAACGACGGAGATACGCAGTATTTT,CASSSNDGDTQYF
-,TRBV11-2,TRBJ2-1,few,TGTGCCAGCAGCCGGACCTACTCCTACAATGAGCAGTTCTTC,CASSRTYSYNEQFF
-,TRBV20-1,TRBJ2-7,-,TGCAGTGCTAGAGGCAGACTCAGGACCTACGAGCAGTACTTC,CSARGRLRTYEQYF
-,TRBV10-2,TRBJ1-6,-,TGCGCCAGCAGTGAGCAAACAGCCGGGAGTTCACCCCTCCACTTT,CASSEQTAGSSPLHF
-,TRBV19,TRBJ1-2,-,TGTGCCAGTAGCCTCCCAGGGGATGGCTACACCTTC,CASSLPGDGYTF
TRBD1,TRBV12-3/TRBV12-4,TRBJ2-3,-,TGTGCCAGCAGTTCACAGGGGGCAGGAGCAGATACGCAGTATTTT,CASSSQGAGADTQYF
TRBD1,TRBV12-3/TRBV12-4,TRBJ2-2,many,TGTGCCAGCAGGTTACAGGGGACCGGGGAGCTGTTTTTT,CASRLQGTGELFF
-,TRBV11-2,TRBJ2-2,few,TGTGCCAGCAGCCCCCAGTGGAACACCGGGGAGCTGTTTTTT,CASSPQWNTGELFF
-,TRBV6-1,TRBJ1-5,few,TGTGCCAGCAGTTCACAGGGATTCGGTGGCAATCAGCCCCAGCATTTT,CASSSQGFGGNQPQHF
TRBD1,TRBV7-2,TRBJ1-1,many,TGTGCCAGCAGCTTAGGGGATCGAGGACAGGGATATCGAACAACTGAAGCTTTCTTT,CASSLGDRGQGYRTTEAFF
TRBD1,TRBV12-3/TRBV12-4,TRBJ2-2,-,TGTGCCAGCAGTTTGACAGGGATTGATTGGGAGCTGTTTTTT,CASSLTGIDWELFF
TRBD2,TRBV29-1,TRBJ2-3,-,TGCAGCGCCAGACTAGCGGGAAGCGCAGATACGCAGTATTTT,CSARLAGSADTQYF
-,TRBV28,TRBJ1-2,-,TGTGCCAGCAGTCTCTACAGGAGTTATGGCTACACCTTC,CASSLYRSYGYTF
TRBD2,TRBV24-1,TRBJ2-1,-,TGTGCCACCAGTAACAGCGGGAGGGATGAGCAGTTCTTC,CATSNSGRDEQFF
TRBD1,TRBV19,TRBJ1-2,once,TGTGCCAGTAGTATAGCACAGGGGAACGGCTACACCTTC,CASSIAQGNGYTF
-,TRBV7-2,TRBJ2-3,many,TGTGCCAGCAGCTACCGGGACGCCACAGATACGCAGTATTTT,CASSYRDATDTQYF
-,TRBV6-2/TRBV6-3,TRBJ2-1,once,TGTGCCAGCAGTTACTCGAATTTCAATGAGCAGTTCTTC,CASSYSNFNEQFF
TRBD1,TRBV4-3,TRBJ1-4,-,TGCGCCAGCAGCCAAGCACTACAGGGGGCGGGTGAAAAACTGTTTTTT,CASSQALQGAGEKLFF
-,TRBV27,TRBJ2-3,few,TGTGCCAGCAGTCCGACACCCCTGACCACAGATACGCAGTATTTT,CASSPTPLTTDTQYF
-,TRBV5-1,TRBJ2-3,-,TGCGCCAGCAGCTCCCGGTCGAGCGCCGCCCCAGATACGCAGTATTTT,CASSSRSSAAPDTQYF
TRBD1,TRBV6-1,TRBJ2-2,-,TGTGCCAGCACCCCGGACAGGGGCCGCGGGGAGCTGTTTTTT,CASTPDRGRGELFF
TRBD1,TRBV7-2,TRBJ1-1,many,TGTGCCAGCAGCAAACAGCAGGGGGCATACACTGAAGCTTTCTTT,CASSKQQGAYTEAFF
-,TRBV19,TRBJ1-2,-,TGTGCCAGTAGCAGACTGACAGGTATCTCTCGTACTGGCTACACCTTC,CASSRLTGISRTGYTF
-,TRBV5-6,TRBJ2-5,-,TGTGCCAGCAGCTCTCATAGCGTGCAAGAGACCCAGTACTTC,CASSSHSVQETQYF